These 15 T cell receptor beta chains were sequenced from one sample in a study of T cell repertoires in cytomegalovirus infection. TCRdb itself ran the reads through MiXCR, one entry per CDR3 protein. The table includes roughly 120,000 distinct CDR3 sequences, roughly 9.1% detected once. These TCRs are of unknown antigen specificity. Specimen: PBMCs, sequenced either directly or after in vitro stimulation (not recorded which). These receptors originate from a human donor in good health (CMV status not recorded). Some clones in this sample may be carry-over from other donors' samples.

The table lists this clonotype with many counts. This chain joins TRBV30 and TRBJ2-2, with TRBD2 matching 14 bases. The CDR3 is 17 residues long. V gave up 3 bases and J gave up 5 bases; unmatched junction bases: 8. The germline CDR1 and CDR2 sequences are GTSNPN and SVGIG (reference sequence). The CDR3 sequence: CAWSGGLAGVGTGELFF. The DNA for the CDR3 is TGTGCCTGGAGCGGGGGACTAGCGGGAGTTGGTACCGGGGAGCTGTTTTTT. Filled out from reference TRBV30 and TRBJ2-2, the complete variable domain reads SQTIHQWPATLVQPVGSPLSLECTVEGTSNPNLYWYRQAAGRGLQLLFYSVGIGQISSEVPQNLSASRPQDRQFILSSKKLLLSDSGFYLCAWSGGLAGVGTGELFFGEGSRLTVL.

This clonotype has a count of ten or more. V and J are TRBV7-9 and TRBJ2-1; tentatively, D is TRBD1 (5 bases). The V gene's germline CDR1 is SEHNR and CDR2 FQNEAQ (reference sequence). The CDR3 length is 17 residues. V was trimmed by 4 bases and J by 1 base, leaving 17 bases between them. CDR3 region: CASSSGESGRSYNEQFF. The CDR3 nucleotides read TGTGCCAGCAGCTCCGGTGAGTCAGGGCGTTCCTACAATGAGCAGTTCTTC. Complete variable domain (other parts from reference TRBV7-9 and TRBJ2-1): DTGVSQNPRHKITKRGQNVTFRCDPISEHNRLYWYRQTLGQGPEFLTYFQNEAQLEKSRLLSDRFSAERPKGSFSTLEIQRTEQGDSAMYLCASSSGESGRSYNEQFFGPGTRLTVL.

This clonotype was picked up a small number of times. The CDR3 sequence is CASSLVVPSGTNTGELFF. CDR3 nucleotide sequence: TGTGCCAGCAGCTTAGTAGTCCCTAGCGGGACTAACACCGGGGAGCTGTTTTTT. The V call is TRBV11-2, the J call TRBJ2-2, with 9 bases lining up with TRBD2. The CDR3 has 18 residues. The V gene end was trimmed by 1 base and the J gene end by 2 bases; junction bases not matched to a gene: 8. In germline, CDR1 is SGHAT, CDR2 FQNNGV.

V gene TRBV7-6 combines with J gene TRBJ2-1; D not resolved. Between the trimmed V and J ends, which lost 3 bases and 6 bases, there was a span of 15 bases. Germline V gives CDR1 SGHVS, CDR2 FNYEAQ. This CDR3 comprises 15 residues. The CDR3 DNA sequence: TGTGCCAGCAGCTTGGGTGCGGTGCGTCTCAATGAGCAGTTCTTC. This translates into CASSLGAVRLNEQFF.

J is TRBJ1-1 and V is TRBV24-1, with D unresolved. V was trimmed by 4 bases and J by 6 bases, leaving 11 bases between them. Germline assignment: CDR1 KGHDR and CDR2 SFDVKD. The CDR3 consists of 13 residues. CDR3 loop: CATSEGRTAEAFF. CDR3 nucleotides: TGTGCCACCAGTGAGGGGAGGACGGCTGAAGCTTTCTTT.

This clonotype showed up just a few times. V is TRBV7-9 and J is TRBJ2-1; tentatively, D is TRBD1 (5 bases). Trimming took 8 bases from V and 8 from J, leaving 16 bases between them. CDR3 length equals 13 residues. Germline V gives CDR1 SEHNR, CDR2 FQNEAQ (reference sequence). The CDR3 coding sequence is TGTGCCAGCTCGAGCCCGACAGCCCATGAGCAGTTCTTC. This translates into CASSSPTAHEQFF.

This clonotype came up many times. The chain has TRBV4-3 and TRBJ2-3, with 9 bases fitting TRBD2. V dropped 1 base and J dropped 6; count of bases not matched to a gene: 14. This CDR3 spans 18 amino acids. Germline CDR1 and CDR2: LGHNA and YSLEER. The CDR3 loop is CASSQATSRREGADTQYF. CDR3 sequence (DNA): TGCGCCAGCAGCCAAGCCACTAGTCGGCGGGAGGGAGCGGATACGCAGTATTTT.

This clonotype was found many times. V is TRBV7-2 and J is TRBJ1-2; no clear D gene. The germline V gene has CDR1 SGHTA and CDR2 FQGNSA. This CDR3 contains 14 residues. Trimming left V 2 bases short and J 8 bases short, with 15 bases between. CDR3 coding DNA: TGTGCCAGCAGCTTACCTCCTCAGGCCTCGGGCTACACCTTC. Translating gives CASSLPPQASGYTF.

This rearrangement joins TRBV24-1 to TRBJ1-2; the match to TRBD1 covers 7 bases. Germline values: CDR1 KGHDR, CDR2 SFDVKD. The V gene end was trimmed by 9 bases and the J gene end by 5 bases; junction bases not matched to a gene: 5. The CDR3 loop spans 12 amino acids. For the CDR3, the DNA is TGTGCCACCGCGGCAGGGGGATATGGCTACACCTTC. Protein product: CATAAGGYGYTF.

The sample holds many counts of this clonotype. The chain's CDR3 is CASSHLNPGQGRLEQFF. The CDR3 coding sequence is TGCGCCAGCAGCCACCTGAACCCGGGACAGGGTAGATTAGAGCAGTTCTTC. The chain has TRBV4-1 and TRBJ2-1; 9 bases map to TRBD1. The V segment lost 3 bases and the J segment 10 bases; nucleotides outside the gene matches: 16. This CDR3 has 17 residues. The germline gives CDR1 MGHRA, CDR2 YSYEKL.

This clonotype occurred a few times. This chain links TRBV6-6 with TRBJ2-5, with a weak D call TRBD1 (5 bases). This CDR3 region has 15 residues. V gave up 6 bases and J gave up 9 bases, with 23 bases separating them. Germline CDR1 reads MNHNY; CDR2 reads SVGAGI (reference sequence). The CDR3 DNA follows: TGTGCCAGCAGCAGGGCCGGGCCTGAAGAGACGCCCCAGTACTTC. This encodes CASSRAGPEETPQYF.

This clonotype occurred a few times. The gene calls are TRBV7-9 and TRBJ2-2, with 9 bases fitting TRBD2. Unmatched junction bases numbered 13, after V lost 4 bases and J lost 4 bases. The CDR3 extends over 18 amino acids. Germline CDR1 reads SEHNR; CDR2 reads FQNEAQ (reference sequence). For the CDR3, the DNA is TGTGCCAGCAGCTCTACGCGGACTAGCGACAGAAGCACCGGGGAGCTGTTTTTT. Protein product: CASSSTRTSDRSTGELFF.

The chain is built from TRBV27 and TRBJ2-5; no definite D call. Trimming stripped 3 bases from V and 9 bases from J, with 14 bases between. Germline lookup yields CDR1 MNHEY and CDR2 SMNVEV (reference sequence). The CDR3 has 13 amino acids. DNA of the CDR3: TGTGCCAGCAGTTTGCCTGACAAATTCGCCCAGTACTTC. Residues: CASSLPDKFAQYF.

This clonotype was seen only a few times. The CDR3 protein is CASRSLSQGVYEQYF. DNA for the CDR3: TGTGCCAGCAGAAGCCTATCACAGGGGGTCTACGAGCAGTACTTC. This rearrangement joins TRBV6-5 to TRBJ2-7; TRBD1 matches at 8 bases. This CDR3 is built from 15 residues. Germline CDR1 and CDR2: MNHEY and SVGAGI. The V and J ends lost 6 bases and 3 bases, in that order; junction bases with no gene match: 10.

The chain is built from TRBV27 and TRBJ1-4; 8 bases agree with TRBD1. The CDR3 spans 16 residues. The V segment lost 5 bases and the J segment 3 bases; nucleotides outside the gene matches: 8. Germline CDR1 reads MNHEY; CDR2 reads SMNVEV (reference sequence). CDR3 DNA: TGTGCCAGCAGTGCGCGGAGGACAGGGTCTAATGAAAAACTGTTTTTT. Amino acids: CASSARRTGSNEKLFF.